A single sample is the source of the 4 T cell receptor beta chains below, sequenced in a study of OX40 agonist ivuxolimab in advanced cancers. Only in-frame clones appear in the TCRdb table, and some are missing; sequencing was by immunoSEQ multiplex PCR. The sample records tens of thousands of clones, 70% to 90% being singletons. The specimen was CD4+ or CD8+ T cells sorted from blood, collected in a trial of the OX40 agonist ivuxolimab. These receptors all stem from an adult with an advanced solid tumor such as melanoma, head and neck, liver or kidney cancer.

The genes are TRBV5-1 and TRBJ1-1; the D is unclear. The germline V gene encodes CDR1 SGHRS and CDR2 YFSETQ. The V end lost 0 bases, the J end lost 5 bases, and 8 bases lay between the germline ends. The length of the CDR3 is 13 residues. The CDR3 region is CASSLEGGTEAFF. The CDR3 DNA is TGCGCCAGCAGCTTGGAGGGTGGAACTGAAGCTTTCTTT.

The chain combines TRBV2 with TRBJ2-7, with D perhaps TRBD1 (6 bases). The V gene's germline CDR1 is SNHLY and CDR2 FYNNEI. The CDR3 sequence is 14 residues long. V gave up 3 bases and J gave up 3 bases, with 12 bases separating them. The CDR3 DNA sequence: TGTGCCAGCAGTGAGTACAGGGTTGTCTACGAGCAGTACTTC. This gives the protein CASSEYRVVYEQYF.

The chain links TRBV6-5 to TRBJ1-2; D possibly corresponds to TRBD1 (6 bases). The V end lost 6 bases, the J end lost 3 bases, and 17 bases lay between the germline ends. The CDR3 is made up of 15 amino acids. The germline V gene has CDR1 MNHEY and CDR2 SVGAGI. The CDR3, as DNA: TGTGCCAGCAGCCGAGAGGACAGACTCGACTATGGCTACACCTTC. Translation: CASSREDRLDYGYTF.

The chain has TRBV29-1 and TRBJ2-7, with TRBD1 matching over 10 bases. J was trimmed by 7 bases and V by 2 bases; bases with no gene match: 8. The CDR3 consists of 14 residues. Germline CDR1 SQVTM, CDR2 ANQGSEA. CDR3: CSVEFSGTGEEQYF. Here the CDR3 DNA reads TGCAGCGTTGAATTCTCCGGGACAGGGGAAGAGCAGTACTTC.